The 16 T cell receptor beta chains given below trace back to one sample, sequenced in a study of shared clonotypes between healthy human individuals. Clones were sequenced by immunoSEQ multiplex PCR, and TCRdb holds only the in-frame ones, with some missing. The sample records about 1.1 million clones, roughly 74% being singletons. Sequenced: memory CD4+ T cells from PBMCs. Subset denoted: CD45RA-negative fraction. These receptors all come from a man aged 18 to 29 in good health. Some clones in this sample may be carry-over from other donors' samples.

The chain couples TRBV4-3 to TRBJ2-2; D gene unclear. CDR3 length equals 14 residues. Germline V CDR1 and CDR2: LGHNA, YSLEER. Trimming removed 2 bases at V and 6 bases at J, with 10 bases between. The CDR3 DNA reads as TGCGCCAGCAGCCAACATCCGGAATCCGGGGAGCTGTTTTTT. This translates into CASSQHPESGELFF.

This clone was recorded a few times. The CDR3 DNA is TGTGCCAGCAGACGACCGGGACAGGGGGTTACAGGCTCCGAGCAGTACTTC. This codes for CASRRPGQGVTGSEQYF. V usage is TRBV28 and J usage is TRBJ2-7, with 11 bases matching TRBD1. The length of the CDR3 is 17 residues. CDR1 is MDHEN and CDR2 is SYDVKM in the germline V gene. J was trimmed by 6 bases and V by 6 bases; bases with no gene match: 16. The complete variable domain, with remaining parts taken from reference TRBV28 and TRBJ2-7, reads DVKVTQSSRYLVKRTGEKVFLECVQDMDHENMFWYRQDPGLGLRLIYFSYDVKMKEKGDIPEGYSVSREKKERFSLILESASTNQTSMYLCASRRPGQGVTGSEQYFGPGTRLTVT.

The V call is TRBV7-8, the J call TRBJ1-1; D perhaps matches TRBD1 (5 bases). In germline, CDR1 is SGHVS, CDR2 FQNEAQ. Trimming took off 4 bases at V and 4 bases at J, with 16 bases between the two ends. The length of the CDR3 is 15 residues. CDR3 sequence (DNA): TGTGCCAGCAGCTCCCCCTGGGGGGGTAGCACTGAAGCTTTCTTT. Residues: CASSSPWGGSTEAFF.

V usage is TRBV6-1 and J usage is TRBJ2-1, with TRBD2 matching 10 bases. Germline lookup yields CDR1 MNHNS and CDR2 SASEGT. There are 15 residues in the CDR3. Trimming removed 3 bases from V and 7 bases from J; junction bases left unmatched: 6. CDR3 in DNA: TGTGCCAGCAGTGAGCTAGCGGGAGTGAGAAATGAGCAGTTCTTC. It translates to CASSELAGVRNEQFF.

This clone appeared a single time. This chain's CDR3 is CASSGYRGTQYF. For the CDR3, the DNA is TGTGCCAGCAGCGGGTACAGGGGGACGCAGTATTTT. The V call is TRBV11-3, the J call TRBJ2-3; TRBD1 aligns across 8 bases. Looked up from germline, CDR1 is SGHNT and CDR2 is YENEEA. With 5 bases clipped from V and 9 bases from J, the junction kept 4 bases outside the gene matches. The CDR3 is 12 residues long.

The V gene is TRBV5-1, the J gene TRBJ2-2; the D gene is possibly TRBD2 (6 bases). There are 16 residues in the CDR3. The V end lost 1 base, the J end lost 5 bases, and 15 bases lay between the germline ends. Germline-derived CDR1 and CDR2 are SGHRS and YFSETQ. The chain's CDR3 is CASSLRAAGGTGELFF. The CDR3 nucleotides are TGCGCCAGCAGCTTGCGGGCGGCAGGAGGGACCGGGGAGCTGTTTTTT. The whole variable domain, remainder taken from reference TRBV5-1 and TRBJ2-2, is KAGVTQTPRYLIKTRGQQVTLSCSPISGHRSVSWYQQTPGQGLQFLFEYFSETQRNKGNFPGRFSGRQFSNSRSEMNVSTLELGDSALYLCASSLRAAGGTGELFFGEGSRLTVL.

The rearrangement joins TRBV6-6 to TRBJ2-2, with D maybe TRBD2 (6 bases). The CDR3 is made up of 13 amino acids. Trimming removed 9 bases from V and 2 bases from J, with 10 bases in between. Germline-derived CDR1 and CDR2 are MNHNY and SVGAGI (reference sequence). CDR3 sequence: CASTGTNTGELFF. The CDR3, as DNA: TGTGCCAGTACCGGGACTAACACCGGGGAGCTGTTTTTT.

This clone has just a few counts. J is TRBJ2-5 and V is TRBV6-6, with 7 bases fitting TRBD2. Looked up from germline, CDR1 is MNHNY and CDR2 is SVGAGI (reference sequence). The CDR3 covers 13 residues. With 6 bases clipped from V and 1 base from J, the junction kept 2 bases outside the gene matches. CDR3 sequence (DNA): TGTGCCAGCAGCGGGACTATCCAAGAGACCCAGTACTTC. This translates into CASSGTIQETQYF.

The V gene is TRBV21-1, the J gene TRBJ2-7; the table's D call TRBD1 went unverified against the DNA. TRBV21-1 constitutes a pseudogene. The CDR3 spans 13 residues. CDR3 sequence reads: CASRGDITYEQYF. CDR3 coding DNA: TGTGCCAGCAGGGGGGACATTACCTACGAGCAGTACTTC.

The count of this clone is one. This chain links TRBV28 with TRBJ2-7, with D tentatively TRBD2 (5 bases). V was clipped by 7 bases and J by 4 bases, with 20 bases between them. CDR1 is MDHEN and CDR2 is SYDVKM in the germline V gene. The CDR3 covers 15 residues. CDR3 sequence: CASIQTLASGYEQYF. The CDR3 DNA reads TGTGCCAGCATACAGACACTCGCGTCGGGGTACGAGCAGTACTTC.

Points on this clone: One end of the junction fails to match germline, which may point to a read error. The gene calls are TRBV4-3 and TRBJ1-4; TRBD1 matches at 7 bases. Per germline, CDR1 LGHNA and CDR2 YSLEER. The CDR3 is 15 amino acids. The chain's CDR3 is CASSQEINDRVKSIF. CDR3 in DNA: TGCGCCAGCAGCCAAGAAATAAACGACAGGGTGAAGAGTATATTT.

The J gene is TRBJ2-7, the V gene TRBV2; D is ambiguous. The CDR3 totals 13 residues. The germline gives CDR1 SNHLY, CDR2 FYNNEI. Trimming left V 4 bases short and J 1 base short, with 8 bases between. CDR3 in amino acids: CASSVWASYEQYF. CDR3 coding DNA: TGTGCCAGCAGTGTTTGGGCTTCCTACGAGCAGTACTTC.

The V call is TRBV18, the J call TRBJ1-1, with a tentative D call TRBD1 (6 bases). In germline, CDR1 is KGHSH, CDR2 LQKENI. This CDR3 has 18 amino acids. Trimming took off 6 bases at V and 2 bases at J, with 25 bases between the two ends. The CDR3 spells CASSNYLVPTGTNTEAFF. Written as DNA, the CDR3 is TGTGCCAGCTCTAATTACCTTGTCCCGACAGGCACAAACACTGAAGCTTTCTTT.

Here the CDR3 DNA reads TGTGCCAGCAGACCGAAAGGAATTGGGAACACTGAAGCTTTCTTT. Its protein is CASRPKGIGNTEAFF. V and J are TRBV7-6 and TRBJ1-1, with D unresolved. The CDR3 is made up of 15 amino acids. Germline CDR1 SGHVS, CDR2 FNYEAQ. V dropped 6 bases and J dropped 1 base, with 15 bases sitting between them.

The chain joins TRBV30 to TRBJ1-1; 9 bases align to TRBD1. J gave up 4 bases and V 1 base, and 1 base lay outside the gene matches. This CDR3 has 13 residues. Germline V gene sequence: CDR1 GTSNPN, CDR2 SVGIG (reference sequence). The CDR3 loop reads CAWSATGGTEAFF. DNA for the CDR3: TGTGCCTGGAGTGCGACAGGGGGCACTGAAGCTTTCTTT.

The chain has TRBV4-3 and TRBJ1-4, with 8 bases lining up with TRBD1. Trimming at V came to 4 bases and at J to 7 bases, leaving 8 bases not matched to a gene. The CDR3 length is 15 residues. CDR1 LGHNA and CDR2 YSLEER come from the germline V gene. The CDR3 spells CASSPPGQEPEKLFF. CDR3 bases: TGCGCCAGCAGCCCGCCGGGACAGGAGCCTGAAAAACTGTTTTTT.